This TCR beta chain was retrieved from a study of cytomegalovirus exposure and HLA in healthy donors (dated by TCRdb to 2016 to 2017). For context, the study as a whole: According to a later analysis, the roughly 120 validation repertoires were produced on the same platform as the approximately 690 repertoires of the first cohort. Besides the first cohort of roughly 660 subjects, a separate validation cohort made up of roughly 120 different subjects was used. To predict cytomegalovirus infection status, the study brought together high-throughput TCR immunosequencing, statistical association of individual TCRs with disease status, and machine learning. The study was designed to test whether signatures of past pathogen exposure could be identified by cataloging public T cell receptors.

Preparation of the library involved the immunoSEQ multiplex PCR assay. Processing in the source paper ran as follows. A statistical classification framework was built to diagnose cytomegalovirus status from the catalog of TCR beta chain sequences. This is the immuneACCESS table as TCRdb keeps it, with only in-frame sequences that have V and J called. A part of the clones is gone; compared with another copy, unresolved V genes explain less than half, and the rest is unexplained. The DNA gave D and trimming, while V, J and clone size come from that table. A total of roughly 77,000 clones appear in this sample, 95% of them only once. Jointly, the top ten make up 0.69% of the sample. Donors formed part of the validation cohort, which comprised some 120 subjects and was distinct from the first cohort of under 800 subjects. Trimming costs V 6 bases and J 4 bases, and their ends lie 13 bases apart. CDR1 and CDR2 (SGHRS, YFSETQ) derive from the germline V gene. Its CDR3 holds 14 amino acids, cysteine through phenylalanine. The read is trimmed to its CDR3 DNA, 42 bases read in frame from base 1.

Note on this clone: The antigen it binds to is not known. No base quality values were provided; no much bigger clone lies one nucleotide off.

The full study reports these points: A later analysis lacked HLA typing for the validation cohort, so it scored co-occurrence in that cohort across all 130 or so repertoires. In vitro tests confirmed that a few of the cytomegalovirus-associated TCR beta chains recognize cytomegalovirus antigens. Of the cluster scores, around 95% were above 0 in a later analysis, which found that TCRs clustered in the first cohort also tended to co-occur in the approximately 120 validation repertoires. The authors suggested that the approach could potentially be generalized to other disease states and immunological phenotypes. The classifier was reported to diagnose cytomegalovirus status with high specificity and sensitivity in both the original cohort and the validation cohort. While some public TCRs were present in many individuals, most TCR sequences turned up only very rarely across donors. The study gave a list of under 200 TCR beta chains associated with cytomegalovirus.

This sequence was found in a woman between 18 and 30 years old in good health and CMV-seronegative. The chain was built from TRBV5-1 and TRBJ2-2; the D gene is not confidently resolved. The sequenced sample was PBMCs. The nucleotides are TGCGCCAGCACACCTCAAACGGGCACCGGGGAGCTGTTTTTT. Its protein is CASTPQTGTGELFF.